The following is a TCR beta chain sequence with its context. Its antigen remains unidentified. Anyone with autoimmune disease history or systemic immunosuppression was excluded. This CDR3 contains 14 residues. CDR1 is KGHSH and CDR2 is LQKENI in the germline V gene. Trimming took off 2 bases at V and 3 bases at J, with 7 bases between the two ends. This specimen belongs to a study of OX40 agonist ivuxolimab in advanced cancers. For the study at large: Prior therapy, whether anti-PD-1, anti-PD-L1 or anti-CTLA-4, was allowed, and approximately 40% had some.

Using immunoSEQ multiplex PCR, the repertoire was profiled, and TCRdb retains in-frame clones only, with some absent. The sample includes about 64,000 clones, approximately 89% seen only once; the top ten take about 0.46%. Findings of the study overall: Averaging showed that CD8+ T cells had more expanded clones than CD4+ did.

The gene calls are TRBV18 and TRBJ2-2, with a tentative D call TRBD1 (5 bases). Sequenced here: CD4+ or CD8+ T cells sorted from blood, sampled in a trial of the OX40 agonist ivuxolimab. This receptor was obtained from an adult with an advanced solid tumor such as melanoma, head and neck, liver or kidney cancer. The chain's CDR3 is CASSPVGDTGELFF. DNA for the CDR3: TGTGCCAGCTCACCAGTAGGGGACACCGGGGAGCTGTTTTTT.